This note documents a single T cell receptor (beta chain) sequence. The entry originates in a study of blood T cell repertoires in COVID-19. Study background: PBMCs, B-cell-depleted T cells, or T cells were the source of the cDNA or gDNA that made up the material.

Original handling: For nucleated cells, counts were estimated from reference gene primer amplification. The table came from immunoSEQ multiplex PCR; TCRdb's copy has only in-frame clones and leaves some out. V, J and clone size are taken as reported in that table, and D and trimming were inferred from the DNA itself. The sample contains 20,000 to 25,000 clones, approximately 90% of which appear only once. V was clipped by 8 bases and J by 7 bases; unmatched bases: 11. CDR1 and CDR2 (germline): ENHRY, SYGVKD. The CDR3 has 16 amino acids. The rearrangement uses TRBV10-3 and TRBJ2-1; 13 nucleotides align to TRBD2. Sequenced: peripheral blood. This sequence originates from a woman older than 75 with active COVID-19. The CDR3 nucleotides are TGTGCCATCCGAGCAACCGGGACTAGCGGGGATAATGAGCAGTTCTTC. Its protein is CAIRATGTSGDNEQFF.